The entry below gives a single TCR beta chain sequence along with its context. Its matching antigen is unknown. The data stem from a study of cytomegalovirus exposure and HLA in healthy donors. Study-wide points: The authors listed 150 to 200 TCR beta chains as cytomegalovirus-associated. It is likely that the observed cluster of highly shared sequence variants was a sequencing artifact. For most subjects, TCR beta sequences were reported to predict HLA-A and HLA-B alleles with accuracy. Later on, an analysis tied 15,000 to 20,000 TCR beta sequences to HLA alleles at 0.05 false discovery rate.

The J segment lost 5 bases and the V segment lost 6 bases, leaving 7 bases of the junction unmatched. CDR3 length equals 15 residues. Germline V gives CDR1 MNHNS, CDR2 SASEGT. Researchers ran the PCR with 60 Vbeta and 13 Jbeta primers. Repertoires were generated with immunoSEQ multiplex PCR, while TCRdb's copy carries only in-frame clones and drops some. The sample includes under 200,000 clones, around 62% of them seen just once. The chain uses TRBV6-1 and TRBJ2-2; TRBD1 matches 9 bases. The sample taken for sequencing was PBMCs. This TCR derives from a man aged 40-55 years in good health and CMV-seronegative. The CDR3 sequence: CASRTDRGLTGELFF. The DNA for the CDR3 is TGTGCCAGCAGAACGGACAGGGGTTTGACCGGGGAGCTGTTTTTT.